Listed below are T cell receptor beta chains from one sample, sequenced in a study of post-analysis software for immune sequencing data. Via MiXCR, TCRdb re-called the PCR reads, giving one row per CDR3 protein. The data hold about 540,000 distinct CDR3 sequences, with 34% observed a single time. The sample comprised blood. These receptors were taken from a girl younger than 18 with multiple sclerosis. CDR3s include the opening cysteine and the closing phenylalanine or tryptophan. The D gene is left open where the match is weak. A clone size is listed for some rows: how often the clone was seen (once, few, many), or a class if it is expanded.

d_call: TRBD2; clone_size: NA; v_call: TRBV20-1; j_call: TRBJ2-3; cdr3_nt: TGCAGTGCCCCTAGCGGGGCCGATACGCAGTATTTT; cdr3_aa: CSAPSGADTQYF
d_call: TRBD1; clone_size: few; v_call: TRBV9; j_call: TRBJ2-1; cdr3_nt: TGTGCCAGCAGCGTTTCCGTCGGGGACAGGGCCTACAATGAGCAGTTCTTC; cdr3_aa: CASSVSVGDRAYNEQFF
d_call: NA; clone_size: NA; v_call: TRBV5-8; j_call: TRBJ1-3; cdr3_nt: TGTGCCAGCAGCCCATGGACAGTCTCTGGAAACACCATATATTTT; cdr3_aa: CASSPWTVSGNTIYF
d_call: NA; clone_size: few; v_call: TRBV7-9; j_call: TRBJ2-6; cdr3_nt: TGTGCCAGCAGTTACCCTGGACCCACATCTGGGGCCAACGTCCTGACTTTC; cdr3_aa: CASSYPGPTSGANVLTF
d_call: NA; clone_size: once; v_call: TRBV6-1; j_call: TRBJ1-3; cdr3_nt: TGTGCCAGCAGTGAAGCCGTGGGGGCGTTTGGAAACACCGTATATTTT; cdr3_aa: CASSEAVGAFGNTVYF
d_call: NA; clone_size: NA; v_call: TRBV10-3; j_call: TRBJ1-2; cdr3_nt: TGTGCCATCAGGACGGGTTCAGGGCCCTCCATCTTC; cdr3_aa: CAIRTGSGPSIF
d_call: TRBD1; clone_size: NA; v_call: TRBV5-1; j_call: TRBJ1-2; cdr3_nt: TGCGCCAGCAGCTGGGGACAAGGGGGCTTCTCTGGCTACACCTTC; cdr3_aa: CASSWGQGGFSGYTF
d_call: NA; clone_size: few; v_call: TRBV28; j_call: TRBJ2-5; cdr3_nt: TGTGCCAGCAGTCCACAGAACCGCCAAGAGACCCAGTACTTC; cdr3_aa: CASSPQNRQETQYF
d_call: TRBD1; clone_size: NA; v_call: TRBV3-1; j_call: TRBJ1-1; cdr3_nt: TGTACCAGCAGCCAAGAATGGGACAGGGGCACTGAAGCTTTCTTT; cdr3_aa: CTSSQEWDRGTEAFF
d_call: NA; clone_size: NA; v_call: TRBV10-3; j_call: TRBJ1-1; cdr3_nt: TGTGCCATCACGCCGGGCGTGAACACTGAAGCTTTCTTT; cdr3_aa: CAITPGVNTEAFF
d_call: NA; clone_size: few; v_call: TRBV20-1; j_call: TRBJ2-7; cdr3_nt: TGCAGTGCTAGCTCCGCGGATAGGTCCGAGCAGTACTTC; cdr3_aa: CSASSADRSEQYF
d_call: NA; clone_size: few; v_call: TRBV7-3; j_call: TRBJ2-3; cdr3_nt: TGTGCCAGCAGCCCACACGGGGGTCCCACTAGCACAGATACGCAGTATTTT; cdr3_aa: CASSPHGGPTSTDTQYF
d_call: NA; clone_size: NA; v_call: TRBV2; j_call: TRBJ2-5; cdr3_nt: TGTGCCAGCAGTGTCTGGCAGAAAGAGACCCAGTACTTC; cdr3_aa: CASSVWQKETQYF
d_call: NA; clone_size: NA; v_call: TRBV5-1; j_call: TRBJ1-5; cdr3_nt: TGCGCCAGCAGCCGACGCCGGGACATACCTCAGCCCCAGCATTTT; cdr3_aa: CASSRRRDIPQPQHF
d_call: NA; clone_size: NA; v_call: TRBV12-3/TRBV12-4; j_call: TRBJ2-5; cdr3_nt: TGTGCCAGCAGTTTAGCGGGGGGCCACCAAGAGACCCAGTACTTC; cdr3_aa: CASSLAGGHQETQYF
d_call: TRBD2; clone_size: few; v_call: TRBV7-3; j_call: TRBJ2-1; cdr3_nt: TGTGCCAGCAGCTTATATTCTAGCGGGGCGAATGAGCAGTTCTTC; cdr3_aa: CASSLYSSGANEQFF
d_call: NA; clone_size: NA; v_call: TRBV7-2; j_call: TRBJ1-1; cdr3_nt: TGTGCCAGCAGCTGGTCCGGCCCCATTGAAGCTTTCTTT; cdr3_aa: CASSWSGPIEAFF
d_call: NA; clone_size: few; v_call: TRBV6-5; j_call: TRBJ2-3; cdr3_nt: TGTGCCAGCATCGGCAGACAACGAGCAGATACGCAGTATTTT; cdr3_aa: CASIGRQRADTQYF
d_call: TRBD1; clone_size: many; v_call: TRBV20-1; j_call: TRBJ2-6; cdr3_nt: TGCAGTGCTGGACAGGGTATGGGGGCCAACGTCCTGACTTTC; cdr3_aa: CSAGQGMGANVLTF
d_call: TRBD2; clone_size: NA; v_call: TRBV20-1; j_call: TRBJ2-1; cdr3_nt: TGCAGTGCCCGGGAGGGGACCACCCACAATGAGCAGTTCTTC; cdr3_aa: CSAREGTTHNEQFF
d_call: NA; clone_size: NA; v_call: TRBV4-1; j_call: TRBJ1-1; cdr3_nt: TGCGCCAGCAGCCAAGAGGGGCTCAGGAACACTGAAGCTTTCTTT; cdr3_aa: CASSQEGLRNTEAFF
d_call: TRBD1; clone_size: few; v_call: TRBV12-3/TRBV12-4; j_call: TRBJ1-4; cdr3_nt: TGTGCCAGCAGTTTCCGACAGGGAGGGGAAAAACTGTTTTTT; cdr3_aa: CASSFRQGGEKLFF
d_call: NA; clone_size: NA; v_call: TRBV20-1; j_call: TRBJ2-2; cdr3_nt: TGCAGTGCTAGAGATCAGGGGTTCGGGGAGCTGTTTTTT; cdr3_aa: CSARDQGFGELFF
d_call: NA; clone_size: few; v_call: TRBV20-1; j_call: TRBJ2-4; cdr3_nt: TGCAGTGCTAAACGAGGTACCGCTGTAGACATTCAGTACTTC; cdr3_aa: CSAKRGTAVDIQYF
d_call: NA; clone_size: NA; v_call: TRBV4-2; j_call: TRBJ2-7; cdr3_nt: TGTGCCAGCAGCCAAGATCTGAGTAGCGGTTCCCCTTACGAGCAGTACTTC; cdr3_aa: CASSQDLSSGSPYEQYF
d_call: NA; clone_size: few; v_call: TRBV7-9; j_call: TRBJ1-2; cdr3_nt: TGTGCCAGCAGCCCCACTGACCGGATACCCAACTATGGCTACACCTTC; cdr3_aa: CASSPTDRIPNYGYTF
d_call: TRBD2; clone_size: NA; v_call: TRBV3-1; j_call: TRBJ2-7; cdr3_nt: TGTGCCAGCAGCGATCCAGGACTAGCGGGGGGGCGCGAGCAGTACTTC; cdr3_aa: CASSDPGLAGGREQYF
d_call: TRBD2; clone_size: NA; v_call: TRBV6-6; j_call: TRBJ2-5; cdr3_nt: TGTGCCAGCAGTTACAGCCGACTAGCGGGCGGTAAGACCCAGTACTTC; cdr3_aa: CASSYSRLAGGKTQYF
d_call: NA; clone_size: NA; v_call: TRBV29-1; j_call: TRBJ2-5; cdr3_nt: TGCAGCGTCCCACTAGTGGGCCTTAAGGAGACCCAGTACTTC; cdr3_aa: CSVPLVGLKETQYF